This record concerns one T cell receptor (beta chain) sequence. Survey sequencing of tumors mostly used 4.5 to 6 ug DNA, two replicates. The repertoire was sequenced with immunoSEQ multiplex PCR; TCRdb's copy has only in-frame clones and lacks some. Altogether 9,500 to 13,000 clones are present, about 64% being singletons, with the ten largest covering about 7.8%. The sample comes from a study of neoadjuvant anti-PD-1 for oral cavity cancer. Time point meaning: after neoadjuvant nivolumab, at surgical resection. Stage II-IVA oral cavity squamous cell carcinoma was new and untreated by systemic or radiation therapy. The patients had HPV-negative, locally advanced oral cavity squamous cell carcinoma. This CDR3 region has 17 residues. Per germline, CDR1 SEHNR and CDR2 FQNEAQ (reference sequence). With 8 bases clipped from V and 1 base from J, the junction kept 12 bases outside the gene matches.

The material sequenced was tumor tissue, taken after nivolumab (anti-PD-1) treatment. The chain has TRBV7-9 and TRBJ2-3, with 10 bases lining up with TRBD2. The clonotype comes from a person between 40 and 79 years old with oral cavity squamous cell carcinoma. The CDR3 protein is CASGPGGLADRTDTQYF. CDR3 bases: TGTGCCAGCGGCCCCGGAGGACTAGCGGACCGCACAGATACGCAGTATTTT.